This entry lists 13 T cell receptor beta chains sequenced from one sample in a study of human T cells and chemical hapten exposure. Time point reported: patch test 2, 6 weeks after DPC sensitization. Treatment specified: therapeutic diphenylcyclopropenone sensitization with weekly scalp DPC. Using its own MiXCR run on the RACE reads, TCRdb lists one record per CDR3 protein. The sample lists 350,000 to 400,000 distinct CDR3 sequences; around 6% were seen once. The sequenced sample was whole blood, obtained in connection with sensitization to the hapten diphenylcyclopropenone (DPC). The receptor set was obtained from a woman younger than 35 with alopecia areata. Some clones in this sample may be carry-over from other donors' samples.

The J gene is TRBJ2-3, the V gene TRBV5-1; 9 positions agree with TRBD2. The junction had 5 bases not matched to a gene; V was cut back by 4 bases and J by 2 bases. Per germline, CDR1 SGHRS and CDR2 YFSETQ. The CDR3 runs to 15 residues. The CDR3 protein is CASSDPGLATDTQYF. The DNA for the CDR3 is TGCGCCAGCAGCGACCCGGGACTAGCCACAGATACGCAGTATTTT.

The sample holds a few counts of this clonotype. This sequence joins TRBV12-3 or TRBV12-4 and TRBJ2-5, with 7 positions matching TRBD2. The CDR3 contains 14 residues. V trimming: 6 bases; J trimming: 9 bases; junction bases outside the gene matches: 13. CDR3 residues: CASSPVAGEGSQYF. For the CDR3, the DNA is TGTGCCAGCAGCCCCGTCGCGGGAGAAGGGTCCCAGTACTTC.

This clonotype was observed a handful of times. This chain connects TRBV6-5 to TRBJ2-1; TRBD2 matches 7 bases. This CDR3 region has 15 residues. With 5 bases clipped from V and 6 bases from J, the junction kept 10 bases outside the gene matches. Germline V gene data show CDR1 as MNHEY and CDR2 as SVGAGI. CDR3 loop: CASSRTSARSNEQFF. The CDR3 DNA is TGTGCCAGCAGTCGTACTAGCGCCCGCTCCAATGAGCAGTTCTTC.

The chain uses TRBV5-1 and TRBJ2-7; 7 nucleotides agree with TRBD1. This CDR3 region has 14 residues. The germline V gene has CDR1 SGHRS and CDR2 YFSETQ. V lost 0 bases and J lost 3; bases outside the gene matches: 3. CDR3 in DNA: TGCGCCAGCAGCTTGGAGGGACAGCGCTACGAGCAGTACTTC. It translates to CASSLEGQRYEQYF.

In this sample, this clonotype turned up a few times. This rearrangement joins TRBV4-2 to TRBJ1-2, with D tentatively TRBD1 (5 bases). The CDR3 runs to 14 residues. The ends were cut back, 3 bases at V and 0 bases at J, with 8 bases in the middle. Germline V gene data show CDR1 as LGHNA and CDR2 as YNFKEQ. The CDR3 protein is CASSHDRANYGYTF. DNA for the CDR3: TGTGCCAGCAGCCACGACAGAGCTAACTATGGCTACACCTTC.

V and J are TRBV28 and TRBJ2-3; D is tentatively TRBD1 or TRBD2 (5 bases each). CDR3 length: 15 amino acids. Trimming took off 10 bases at V and 6 bases at J, with 23 bases between the two ends. The germline gives CDR1 MDHEN, CDR2 SYDVKM. The CDR3 coding sequence is TGTGCCACCATGTTGAGGGGAGTTAGTACGGATACGCAGTATTTT. It is translated as CATMLRGVSTDTQYF.

The chain carries TRBV28 and TRBJ2-3; the match to TRBD2 covers 9 bases. J gave up 1 base and V 0 bases, and 5 bases lay outside the gene matches. The CDR3 length is 17 residues. CDR1 MDHEN and CDR2 SYDVKM come from the germline V gene. The DNA of the CDR3 is TGTGCCAGCAGTTTATGGGTAGCGGGGGCCCGCACAGATACGCAGTATTTT. Residues: CASSLWVAGARTDTQYF.

The gene calls are TRBV7-8 and TRBJ2-1; D might be TRBD1 (6 bases). CDR3 length: 15 amino acids. Germline-derived CDR1 and CDR2 are SGHVS and FQNEAQ. V lost 4 bases and J lost 2, with 12 bases in between. CDR3 in amino acids: CASSSGVAPYNEQFF. The CDR3 DNA follows: TGTGCCAGCAGCTCAGGGGTCGCCCCCTACAATGAGCAGTTCTTC.

This clonotype has just a few counts. The V gene is TRBV6-1, the J gene TRBJ1-6, with TRBD1 matching 10 bases. J lost 10 bases, V lost 10 bases, and 10 bases had no gene match. CDR1 is MNHNS and CDR2 is SASEGT in the germline V gene. This CDR3 contains 14 residues. Written as DNA, the CDR3 is TGTGCCATTCTCCGGGACAGGGGAGAATCACCCCTCCACTTT. It translates to CAILRDRGESPLHF.

This clonotype has a handful of counts. This chain joins TRBV5-1 and TRBJ1-1; D ambiguous. The ends were cut back, 3 bases at V and 2 bases at J, with 11 bases in the middle. CDR1 and CDR2 from the germline V gene are SGHRS and YFSETQ. The CDR3 has 14 residues. The CDR3 reads CASSYLMGNTEAFF. CDR3 DNA sequence: TGCGCCAGCAGCTATTTAATGGGAAACACTGAAGCTTTCTTT.

This clonotype was counted only a few times. The genes are TRBV6-5 and TRBJ2-1; D is unclear. V was pared by 2 bases and J by 8 bases, with 4 bases between. Germline loops: CDR1 MNHEY, CDR2 SVGAGI. This CDR3 has 11 amino acids. This chain's CDR3 is CASSYRHEQFF. The DNA for the CDR3 is TGTGCCAGCAGTTACCGCCATGAGCAGTTCTTC.

Many counts were recorded for this clonotype. V usage is TRBV20-1 and J usage is TRBJ1-6; TRBD1 is a possible D gene (6 bases). The CDR3 sequence is 16 residues long. V was pared by 2 bases and J by 0 bases, with 11 bases between. Germline CDR1 DFQATT, CDR2 SNEGSKA (reference sequence). CDR3 residues: CSARPTGLSYNSPLHF. The DNA for the CDR3 is TGCAGTGCTAGACCTACAGGGCTCTCCTATAATTCACCCCTCCACTTT.

This clonotype was observed a handful of times. The chain employs TRBV4-1 and TRBJ1-1; D possibly corresponds to TRBD1 (6 bases). The V gene lost 1 base and the J gene lost 1 base, with 10 bases spanning the gap. The CDR3 extends over 15 amino acids. The germline V gene has CDR1 MGHRA and CDR2 YSYEKL. The CDR3 protein is CASSQGEGGNTEAFF. DNA of the CDR3: TGCGCCAGCAGCCAAGGGGAGGGGGGGAACACTGAAGCTTTCTTT.